These 13 T cell receptor beta chains were sequenced from one sample in a study of blood T cell repertoires in COVID-19. Libraries were prepared by immunoSEQ multiplex PCR; TCRdb keeps only in-frame clonotypes and omits some of them. Altogether about 260,000 clones are present, 83% being singletons, with the ten largest covering 7.5% to 10%. Sequenced material: peripheral blood. These TCRs come from a woman in her forties or fifties who had recovered from COVID-19.

The gene calls are TRBV5-1 and TRBJ2-7, with 10 bases fitting TRBD2. The CDR3 runs 15 residues. Germline CDR1 and CDR2: SGHRS and YFSETQ. The V and J ends lost 2 bases and 0 bases, in that order; junction bases with no gene match: 2. The CDR3 loop is CASSLTSGTSYEQYF. CDR3 sequence (DNA): TGCGCCAGCAGCTTAACTAGCGGGACCTCCTACGAGCAGTACTTC.

The chain uses TRBV2 and TRBJ2-7; 7 positions agree with TRBD2. The CDR3 length is 15 residues. Per germline, CDR1 SNHLY and CDR2 FYNNEI. J lost 3 bases, V lost 1 base, and 6 bases had no gene match. CDR3 sequence: CASSEGSGGVYEQYF. The CDR3 DNA follows: TGTGCCAGCAGTGAAGGCTCGGGGGGAGTCTACGAGCAGTACTTC.

The chain has TRBV6-5 and TRBJ2-7; 10 nucleotides agree with TRBD2. The length of the CDR3 is 15 residues. Germline V CDR1 and CDR2: MNHEY, SVGAGI. Trimming at V came to 1 base and at J to 3 bases, leaving 3 bases not matched to a gene. The CDR3 coding sequence is TGTGCCAGCAGTTACTTGGCTAGCGGGAGCTACGAGCAGTACTTC. Protein sequence: CASSYLASGSYEQYF.

The rearrangement links TRBV28 to TRBJ2-1, with 9 nucleotides matching TRBD2. In germline, CDR1 is MDHEN, CDR2 SYDVKM. This CDR3 is 14 amino acids long. Trimming cost V 4 bases and J 7 bases; bases outside gene matches: 5. CDR3 DNA sequence: TGTGCCAGCAGTTCCGCGGGGGGGCGGAATGAGCAGTTCTTC. Its translation is CASSSAGGRNEQFF.

The V and J genes are TRBV7-3 and TRBJ2-1, with TRBD2 matching 12 bases. After removal of 4 bases from V and 7 bases from J, the junction contained 8 bases not matched to a gene. This CDR3 spans 16 amino acids. The germline gives CDR1 SGHTA, CDR2 FQGTGA. CDR3 coding DNA: TGTGCCAGCAGCTCATCTAGCGGGAGGGCTGCGAATGAGCAGTTCTTC. Translation: CASSSSSGRAANEQFF.

As regards this clone: The sample has other DNA sequences that encode this CDR3 too. V is TRBV7-2 and J is TRBJ2-5; D is uncertain. The CDR3 is 11 residues long. CDR1 and CDR2 from the germline V gene are SGHTA and FQGNSA. Trimming cost V 6 bases and J 3 bases, with 5 bases left between them. The CDR3 DNA sequence: TGTGCCAGCAGTTACAAAGAGACCCAGTACTTC. This gives the protein CASSYKETQYF.

As to this clone: This same CDR3 is encoded by further DNA sequences in the sample. The rearrangement links TRBV7-9 to TRBJ2-5; TRBD2 is a possible D gene (5 bases). Germline values: CDR1 SEHNR, CDR2 FQNEAQ (reference sequence). V was pared by 1 base and J by 2 bases, with 8 bases between. This CDR3 has 14 amino acids. The CDR3 DNA reads TGTGCCAGCAGCTTAGGAGGAGGACAAGAGACCCAGTACTTC. As protein: CASSLGGGQETQYF.

CDR3 DNA: TGCGCCGGAAAGGGACACTGGAACACTGAAGCTTTCTTT. Protein product: CAGKGHWNTEAFF. This chain links TRBV10-2 with TRBJ1-1, with TRBD1 as a possible D gene (6 bases). Germline V gene lookup returns CDR1 WSHSY and CDR2 SAAADI. With 11 bases removed from V and 1 base from J, the gap between germline ends came to 14 bases. The CDR3 consists of 13 residues.

The V gene is TRBV3-1 (or the pseudogene TRBV3-2), the J gene TRBJ2-1, with D possibly being TRBD1 (5 bases). The CDR3 runs to 14 residues. V was pared by 4 bases and J by 6 bases, with 13 bases between. Germline CDR1 is LGHDT and CDR2 is YNNKEL (reference sequence). CDR3 in amino acids: CASSPRAVRNEQFF. The DNA of the CDR3 is TGTGCCAGCAGCCCCAGGGCTGTACGCAATGAGCAGTTCTTC.

The table lists this clone with a count of one. CDR3 in DNA: TGTGCCTGGAGTAGAGAGCCATCTGGAAACACCATATATTTT. This codes for CAWSREPSGNTIYF. The chain links TRBV30 to TRBJ1-3; no definite D call. Germline-derived CDR1 and CDR2 are GTSNPN and SVGIG (reference sequence). Between the trimmed V and J ends, which lost 2 bases and 1 base, there was a span of 9 bases. This CDR3 is built from 14 residues.

V usage is TRBV27 and J usage is TRBJ1-1; the D gene is possibly TRBD1 (6 bases). V was trimmed by 5 bases and J by 9 bases, leaving 16 bases between them. The length of the CDR3 is 13 residues. Germline V gene lookup returns CDR1 MNHEY and CDR2 SMNVEV (reference sequence). The CDR3 DNA is TGTGCCAGCAGTCAAACCTCAGGGGTGAAAGCTTTCTTT. This codes for CASSQTSGVKAFF.

The CDR3 DNA reads as TGTGCCAGCAGCGTACCGAGCGGGAGTGACACCGGGGAGCTGTTTTTT. Its protein is CASSVPSGSDTGELFF. J is TRBJ2-2 and V is TRBV9; 8 nucleotides align to TRBD2. The CDR3 sequence is 16 residues long. CDR1 and CDR2 (germline): SGDLS, YYNGEE. V dropped 1 base and J dropped 3; count of bases not matched to a gene: 5.

The chain recombines TRBV5-4 with TRBJ2-1, with 11 bases that match TRBD2. Germline values: CDR1 SGHNT, CDR2 YYREEE (reference sequence). The ends lost 4 bases at V and 3 bases at J; junction bases unmatched: 3. CDR3 length: 15 amino acids. The CDR3 is CASSVGLAVYNEQFF. The DNA for the CDR3 is TGTGCCAGCAGCGTGGGACTAGCGGTCTACAATGAGCAGTTCTTC.